This T cell receptor (beta chain) was sequenced during a study of T cells in Graves' hyperthyroidism and ophthalmopathy. General study findings and limits: Separating ophthalmopathy from stable hyperthyroidism was achieved by a 13 V-J model. With a median lead of around 6.7 months before onset, the model predicted ophthalmopathy.

No ophthalmopathy progression within 18 months constituted stable Graves' hyperthyroidism. Newly diagnosed hyperthyroidism patients aged 18 to 65 years had disease lasting under 2 months. Many counts were recorded for this clonotype. What it binds is not known. Germline V CDR1 and CDR2: LNHNV, YYDKDF (reference sequence). The length of the CDR3 is 16 residues. Germline trimming cut 6 bases from V and 3 bases from J; bases unmatched to any gene: 8. Regions amplified from RNA transcripts were the TCR beta CDR3 regions. When the TCR CDR3 underwent first-round RT-PCR, the HTBI primer set was used. MiXCR, run by TCRdb on the multiplex PCR reads, gives a single entry per CDR3 protein. Of approximately 480,000 distinct CDR3 sequences listed, 20% to 25% are singletons.

This TCR was recovered from a man between 18 and 35 years old with Graves' hyperthyroidism. V and J are TRBV15 and TRBJ1-5, with 10 bases identical to TRBD1. What was sequenced was blood. DNA of the CDR3: TGTGCCACCAGTATAAGGGGACAGGGGACCAATCAGCCCCAGCATTTT. It is translated as CATSIRGQGTNQPQHF.